The 19 T cell receptor beta chains in this list originate from one sample, sequenced in a study of blood T cell repertoires in COVID-19. Measured with immunoSEQ multiplex PCR; TCRdb has only the in-frame clones, and not every one. The sample holds approximately 60,000 clones, more than 75% seen once. Sequencing used peripheral blood. The source is a woman aged 80 or over with acute or convalescent COVID-19.

V gene TRBV7-2 combines with J gene TRBJ2-5, with D perhaps matching TRBD2 (6 bases). The CDR3 spans 14 residues. Germline assignment: CDR1 SGHTA and CDR2 FQGNSA. Trimming pared 1 base from V and 4 bases from J, leaving 10 bases between. The CDR3 spells CASSLGGVGETQYF. Written as DNA, the CDR3 is TGTGCCAGCAGCTTAGGCGGGGTGGGAGAGACCCAGTACTTC.

This clone came up a few times. The chain links TRBV18 to TRBJ1-1; D remains unclear. The CDR3 spans 13 residues. CDR1 is KGHSH and CDR2 is LQKENI in the germline V gene. Trimming took off 4 bases at V and 6 bases at J, with 12 bases between the two ends. CDR3 region: CASSRVGSAEAFF. In DNA form, the CDR3 reads TGTGCCAGCTCACGGGTGGGTAGCGCTGAAGCTTTCTTT.

This clone appeared once. The chain recombines TRBV28 with TRBJ2-7; 7 bases map to TRBD2. The CDR3 extends over 12 amino acids. The V and J ends lost 3 bases and 4 bases, in that order; junction bases with no gene match: 0. The germline CDR1 and CDR2 sequences are MDHEN and SYDVKM. CDR3 in amino acids: CASSLGGYEQYF. For the CDR3, the DNA is TGTGCCAGCAGTTTGGGGGGGTACGAGCAGTACTTC.

The chain carries TRBV11-2 and TRBJ2-1, with D possibly TRBD2 on 6 matching bases. The CDR3 is 12 residues long. From germline, CDR1 is SGHAT and CDR2 FQNNGV. Trimming removed 5 bases from V and 9 bases from J, with 11 bases in between. CDR3 sequence: CASSPASVEQFF. Written as DNA, the CDR3 is TGTGCCAGCAGCCCCGCTAGCGTTGAGCAGTTCTTC.

The chain couples TRBV5-1 to TRBJ1-1, with D unclear. This CDR3 spans 14 amino acids. Germline V gene lookup returns CDR1 SGHRS and CDR2 YFSETQ. V lost 4 bases and J lost 0, with 10 bases in between. CDR3 DNA sequence: TGCGCCAGCAGCGTAGGAGAGTTGAACACTGAAGCTTTCTTT. Encoded protein: CASSVGELNTEAFF.

V usage is TRBV14 and J usage is TRBJ1-6; D gene unclear. Looked up from germline, CDR1 is SGHDN and CDR2 is FVKESK. V was pared by 2 bases and J by 7 bases, with 6 bases between. This CDR3 comprises 13 residues. The DNA for the CDR3 is TGTGCCAGCAGCCAAACACGAAATTCACCCCTCCACTTT. This gives the protein CASSQTRNSPLHF.

The chain carries TRBV19 and TRBJ2-5; D might be TRBD2 (6 bases). This CDR3 is 15 amino acids long. Germline CDR1 and CDR2: LNHDA and SQIVND (reference sequence). With 5 bases removed from V and 5 bases from J, the gap between germline ends came to 18 bases. The CDR3 region has the DNA TGTGCCAGTAGTTCCCTTGGCGGGGCGGCTGAGACCCAGTACTTC. This gives the protein CASSSLGGAAETQYF.

The gene calls are TRBV4-1 and TRBJ2-7; TRBD1 might be the D (5 bases). Trimming took off 0 bases at V and 5 bases at J, with 14 bases between the two ends. The length of the CDR3 is 15 residues. The germline gives CDR1 MGHRA, CDR2 YSYEKL. This chain's CDR3 is CASSQERQGINEQYF. In DNA, the CDR3 is TGCGCCAGCAGCCAAGAGCGGCAGGGCATCAACGAGCAGTACTTC.

This clone showed up just once. The CDR3 sequence: CASRDRDRDTQYF. The CDR3 DNA sequence: TGTGCCAGCCGGGACAGGGACAGGGATACGCAGTATTTT. The chain is built from TRBV19 and TRBJ2-3; TRBD1 agrees at 9 bases. From germline, CDR1 is LNHDA and CDR2 SQIVND (reference sequence). V was pared by 9 bases and J by 6 bases, with 7 bases of the junction left unmatched. The CDR3 length is 13 residues.

The chain has TRBV27 and TRBJ1-2; TRBD1 is a possible D gene (5 bases). V lost 2 bases to trimming and J lost 5 bases, with 12 bases between them. Germline-derived CDR1 and CDR2 are MNHEY and SMNVEV (reference sequence). The CDR3 has 14 residues. This chain's CDR3 is CASSLASGKYGYTF. DNA for the CDR3: TGTGCCAGCAGTTTAGCGTCAGGGAAGTATGGCTACACCTTC.

The rearrangement joins TRBV11-2 to TRBJ1-1; maybe TRBD1 (5 bases). V dropped 3 bases and J dropped 6 bases, with 11 bases sitting between them. The CDR3 length is 13 residues. CDR1 SGHAT and CDR2 FQNNGV come from the germline V gene. Written as DNA, the CDR3 is TGTGCCAGCAGCTTCGCAGGGATCGCTGAAGCTTTCTTT. It is translated as CASSFAGIAEAFF.

The gene calls are TRBV15 and TRBJ2-2; weak D call: TRBD2 (5 bases). Deletions cut 3 bases from V and 3 bases from J, with 5 bases between. CDR1 and CDR2 (germline): LNHNV, YYDKDF (reference sequence). CDR3 length: 13 residues. The DNA of the CDR3 is TGTGCCACCAGCAGGGGAGACACCGGGGAGCTGTTTTTT. This encodes CATSRGDTGELFF.

The chain couples TRBV27 to TRBJ2-7; TRBD2 matches at 14 bases. The CDR3 runs to 15 residues. The ends lost 4 bases at V and 6 bases at J; junction bases unmatched: 5. Germline lookup yields CDR1 MNHEY and CDR2 SMNVEV (reference sequence). CDR3 nucleotides: TGTGCCAGCAGTTCGGGACTAGCGGGAGTCGGCGAGCAGTACTTC. This sequence encodes CASSSGLAGVGEQYF.

The J gene is TRBJ1-3, the V gene TRBV5-1, with 8 bases identical to TRBD1. The CDR3 totals 15 residues. V lost 4 bases, J lost 3 bases, and 6 bases stayed unmatched. From germline, CDR1 is SGHRS and CDR2 YFSETQ. The CDR3 sequence is CASSINDRGGNTIYF. In DNA form, the CDR3 reads TGCGCCAGCAGCATAAATGACAGGGGTGGAAACACCATATATTTT.

A note on this clone: Relative to the germline gene, one junction end is altered; a read error may explain this. The chain is built from TRBV4-2 and TRBJ2-7; D is perhaps TRBD1 (5 bases). CDR1 and CDR2 (germline): LGHNA, YNFKEQ. This CDR3 region has 14 residues. The CDR3: CASSQDQGSSEQYF. The CDR3 coding sequence is TGTGCCAGCAGCCAAGATCAGGGATCCTCCGAGCAGTACTTC.

The CDR3, as DNA: TGCGCCAGCAGCCTAACTCGGACAAGCCGGAGTAGGTCACCCCTCCACTTT. It yields the protein CASSLTRTSRSRSPLHF. The V and J genes are TRBV4-1 and TRBJ1-6; possible D gene TRBD1, 5 bases. Germline CDR1 and CDR2: MGHRA and YSYEKL. The CDR3 runs to 17 residues. The V end lost 4 bases, the J end lost 10 bases, and 23 bases lay between the germline ends.

The chain couples TRBV21-1 to TRBJ1-2; TRBD1 reflects the table's D call only, with no check against the DNA. TRBV21-1 is shown as a pseudogene. This CDR3 has 14 amino acids. The CDR3 protein is CASSSYRGSYGYTF. DNA of the CDR3: TGTGCCAGCAGCAGTTATAGGGGTAGCTATGGCTACACCTTC.

This chain links TRBV11-2 with TRBJ1-3; D uncertain. This CDR3 region has 17 residues. Germline V lookup: CDR1 SGHAT, CDR2 FQNNGV. Deletions cut 5 bases from V and 0 bases from J, with 17 bases between. CDR3 bases: TGTGCCAGCAGCCCTCTCCCGCGGCTACTCTCTGGAAACACCATATATTTT. Its protein product is CASSPLPRLLSGNTIYF.

CDR3 nucleotides: TGCAGCGTAACATTTAAGACAGGCACTGAAGCTTTCTTT. This encodes CSVTFKTGTEAFF. V usage is TRBV29-1 and J usage is TRBJ1-1; possibly TRBD1 for D (6 bases). The V and J ends lost 6 bases and 4 bases respectively, with 15 bases between them. The V gene's germline CDR1 is SQVTM and CDR2 ANQGSEA. This CDR3 is built from 13 residues.